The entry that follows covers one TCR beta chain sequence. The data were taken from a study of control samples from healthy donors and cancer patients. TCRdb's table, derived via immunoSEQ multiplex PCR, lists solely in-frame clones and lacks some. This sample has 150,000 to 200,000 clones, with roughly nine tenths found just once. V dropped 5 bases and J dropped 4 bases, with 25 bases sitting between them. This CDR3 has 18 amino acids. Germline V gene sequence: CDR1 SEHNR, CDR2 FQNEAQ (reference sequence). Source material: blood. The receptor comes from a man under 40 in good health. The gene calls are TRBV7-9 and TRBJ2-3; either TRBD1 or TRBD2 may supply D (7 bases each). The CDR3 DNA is TGTGCCAGCAGCGCCAGGGGGGGTGTGCAGCTTAGGGCAGATACGCAGTATTTT. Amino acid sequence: CASSARGGVQLRADTQYF.